This entry lists 27 T cell receptor beta chains sequenced from one sample in a study of beta chain features in type 1 diabetes. General study points: Significant though moderate, a shortening of TCRB CDR3s appeared in all four CD4+ subsets of Type 1 diabetes patients.

Expressed TCRB transcripts were sequenced after all isolated RNA was converted to cDNA. Data came from immunoSEQ multiplex PCR; TCRdb stores just in-frame clones and leaves some out. The data hold some 150,000 clones, with roughly 10% observed a single time. For these TCRs, the target antigens are not known. Sequencing was performed on central memory CD4+ T cells from blood. Every receptor here comes from a woman aged 25 to 45 with type 1 diabetes.

CDR3 amino acids: CASSPELAGGNEQYF. For the CDR3, the DNA is TGTGCCAGCAGCCCTGAACTAGCGGGAGGTAACGAGCAGTACTTC. The gene calls are TRBV11-2 and TRBJ2-7; 12 positions match TRBD2. Germline V gives CDR1 SGHAT, CDR2 FQNNGV. The CDR3 spans 15 residues. The V gene end was trimmed by 5 bases and the J gene end by 5 bases; junction bases not matched to a gene: 7.

This clone was seen only a few times. The chain has TRBV19 and TRBJ1-5; the D gene is possibly TRBD1 (5 bases). Trimming removed 5 bases at V and 3 bases at J, with 14 bases between. There are 15 residues in the CDR3. The germline CDR1 and CDR2 sequences are LNHDA and SQIVND (reference sequence). Here the CDR3 reads CASSPQGGDNQPQHF. The DNA for the CDR3 is TGTGCCAGTAGTCCCCAGGGAGGCGACAATCAGCCCCAGCATTTT.

The table lists this clone with a few counts. The V gene is TRBV4-1, the J gene TRBJ2-1; 7 bases align to TRBD2. This CDR3 spans 14 amino acids. With 4 bases clipped from V and 8 bases from J, the junction kept 8 bases outside the gene matches. Germline V CDR1 and CDR2: MGHRA, YSYEKL. The CDR3 reads CASSPRDYIHEQFF. The DNA for the CDR3 is TGCGCCAGCAGCCCCCGGGACTATATCCATGAGCAGTTCTTC.

This clone was counted at least ten times. V is TRBV4-1 and J is TRBJ2-3, with D perhaps matching TRBD1 (5 bases). The CDR3 spans 14 residues. The V gene's germline CDR1 is MGHRA and CDR2 YSYEKL. V lost 1 base and J 2 bases, leaving 7 bases between the germline ends. DNA for the CDR3: TGCGCCAGCAGCCAAGTACAGGTCACAGATACGCAGTATTTT. It yields the protein CASSQVQVTDTQYF.

The chain combines TRBV9 with TRBJ1-2; 9 positions match TRBD1. The CDR3 runs to 15 residues. V lost 4 bases to trimming and J lost 6 bases; unmatched junction nucleotides: 10. Germline CDR1 SGDLS, CDR2 YYNGEE. Here the CDR3 DNA reads TGTGCCAGCAGCCCGGGGACAGGGACCGTTGATGGCTACACCTTC. Encoded protein: CASSPGTGTVDGYTF. The full variable domain, its missing parts supplied by reference TRBV9 and TRBJ1-2, is DSGVTQTPKHLITATGQRVTLRCSPRSGDLSVYWYQQSLDQGLQFLIQYYNGEERAKGNILERFSAQQFPDLHSELNLSSLELGDSALYFCASSPGTGTVDGYTFGSGTRLTVV.

This clone has just a few counts. This sample also contains other DNA sequences that code for the same CDR3. The genes are TRBV18 and TRBJ1-2; 7 bases align to TRBD1. This CDR3 contains 12 residues. Germline CDR1 is KGHSH and CDR2 is LQKENI. The V and J ends lost 6 bases and 4 bases, in that order; junction bases with no gene match: 2. The CDR3 coding sequence is TGTGCCAGCTCCCGGGACAGCTATGGCTACACCTTC. Translation: CASSRDSYGYTF.

This clone was observed once. The V gene is TRBV5-4, the J gene TRBJ2-3; the match to TRBD2 covers 7 bases. CDR3 length: 16 amino acids. J gave up 6 bases and V 4 bases, and 14 bases lay outside the gene matches. Germline CDR1 SGHNT, CDR2 YYREEE (reference sequence). CDR3 nucleotides: TGTGCCAGCAGCCAAGTGGCTAGCGGTGAAGGTGATACGCAGTATTTT. It codes for CASSQVASGEGDTQYF.

This clone was observed a few times. The chain is built from TRBV11-2 and TRBJ1-2; D remains unclear. V lost 0 bases and J 0 bases, leaving 5 bases between the germline ends. CDR3 size: 14 residues. Germline V gene sequence: CDR1 SGHAT, CDR2 FQNNGV. CDR3 in DNA: TGTGCCAGCAGCTTAGAGCAGACTAACTATGGCTACACCTTC. Its translation: CASSLEQTNYGYTF.

There are a few counts of this clone. The V call is TRBV7-3, the J call TRBJ2-5; 11 nucleotides match TRBD2. Germline V gene lookup returns CDR1 SGHTA and CDR2 FQGTGA. The CDR3 runs 15 residues. Unmatched junction bases numbered 8, after V lost 6 bases and J lost 5 bases. The CDR3 DNA follows: TGTGCCAGCAGTTCAACTAGCGGGAGTATGGAGACCCAGTACTTC. This codes for CASSSTSGSMETQYF.

V is TRBV28 and J is TRBJ2-7, with D perhaps matching TRBD2 (5 bases). The CDR3 runs to 13 residues. Trimming removed 2 bases at V and 2 bases at J, with 7 bases between. CDR1 MDHEN and CDR2 SYDVKM come from the germline V gene. The CDR3 region is CASSLPGTYEQYF. The CDR3 DNA follows: TGTGCCAGCAGTTTACCCGGGACCTACGAGCAGTACTTC.

This clone was picked up many times. The genes are TRBV30 and TRBJ2-1, with D uncertain. The CDR3 loop spans 13 amino acids. Trimming stripped 8 bases from V and 1 base from J, with 12 bases between. Per the germline V gene, CDR1 is GTSNPN and CDR2 is SVGIG (reference sequence). The CDR3 DNA reads TGTGCCCGCCGGTCGCCTTCCTACAATGAGCAGTTCTTC. It yields the protein CARRSPSYNEQFF.

This clone was picked up a small number of times. In nucleotides, the CDR3 is TGTGCCTGGAGGGGACTAGCGGGAGTGAATACGCAGTATTTT. It translates to CAWRGLAGVNTQYF. The chain links TRBV30 to TRBJ2-3; 14 nucleotides align to TRBD2. CDR1 is GTSNPN and CDR2 is SVGIG in the germline V gene (reference sequence). The CDR3 totals 14 residues. V lost 3 bases to trimming and J lost 7 bases; unmatched junction nucleotides: 3.

A few counts support this clone. The CDR3 loop reads CASSSSGYNNEQFF. The CDR3 DNA follows: TGTGCCAGCAGCTCTAGCGGATATAACAATGAGCAGTTCTTC. This sequence joins TRBV11-3 and TRBJ2-1; 7 bases agree with TRBD2. J was trimmed by 5 bases and V by 4 bases; bases with no gene match: 5. Per the germline V gene, CDR1 is SGHNT and CDR2 is YENEEA. The CDR3 spans 14 residues.

This clone was picked up a small number of times. The chain recombines TRBV10-2 with TRBJ1-2; TRBD1 matches 10 bases. CDR3 length: 14 amino acids. Looked up from germline, CDR1 is WSHSY and CDR2 is SAAADI. J gave up 1 base and V 6 bases, and 2 bases lay outside the gene matches. CDR3 sequence (DNA): TGCGCCAGCAGAGGGACAGGGGATAACTATGGCTACACCTTC. It codes for CASRGTGDNYGYTF.

This chain connects TRBV28 to TRBJ2-1; D is unclear. Germline assignment: CDR1 MDHEN and CDR2 SYDVKM. The V end was cut by 10 bases, the J end by 5 bases, with 12 bases between. CDR3 length: 12 residues. The CDR3 coding sequence is TGTGCCAATGGCGGTCCAGACAATGAGCAGTTCTTC. This sequence encodes CANGGPDNEQFF.

This clone was observed a few times. J is TRBJ2-1 and V is TRBV4-2; 7 nucleotides match TRBD2. Germline CDR1 and CDR2: LGHNA and YNFKEQ. The ends lost 0 bases at V and 2 bases at J; junction bases unmatched: 7. The CDR3 has 17 residues. CDR3 in amino acids: CASSQDWAGDAYNEQFF. DNA of the CDR3: TGTGCCAGCAGCCAAGATTGGGCGGGAGATGCCTACAATGAGCAGTTCTTC.

The chain links TRBV5-1 to TRBJ2-7; 11 bases agree with TRBD2. From germline, CDR1 is SGHRS and CDR2 YFSETQ. The trim removed 2 bases at V and 0 bases at J, leaving 4 bases unmatched. This CDR3 has 16 residues. The CDR3 protein is CASSLSSGRSSYEQYF. In DNA, the CDR3 is TGCGCCAGCAGCTTATCTAGCGGGAGGAGCTCCTACGAGCAGTACTTC.

The chain joins TRBV2 to TRBJ1-5; D is unresolved. This CDR3 is built from 12 residues. CDR1 is SNHLY and CDR2 is FYNNEI in the germline V gene. V shed 8 bases and J shed 5 bases, with 10 bases lying between them. This CDR3 is CASGARYQPQHF. The CDR3 coding sequence is TGTGCCAGCGGTGCGAGATATCAGCCCCAGCATTTT.

In its sample, this clone was seen a few times. The chain links TRBV7-3 to TRBJ2-2; D is possibly TRBD2 (5 bases). This CDR3 has 14 amino acids. The V end was cut by 5 bases, the J end by 2 bases, with 9 bases between. Germline CDR1 SGHTA, CDR2 FQGTGA. CDR3 coding DNA: TGTGCCAGCAGCCCGAGCGGAAACACCGGGGAGCTGTTTTTT. It specifies CASSPSGNTGELFF.

The gene calls are TRBV27 and TRBJ2-7; 7 bases are shared with TRBD1. After removal of 4 bases from V and 2 bases from J, the junction contained 8 bases not matched to a gene. CDR3 size: 15 residues. Looked up from germline, CDR1 is MNHEY and CDR2 is SMNVEV (reference sequence). CDR3 coding DNA: TGTGCCAGCAGTTCCCAAGGGGGCTTGGCCTACGAGCAGTACTTC. Translated: CASSSQGGLAYEQYF.

This chain uses TRBV4-2 with TRBJ1-5; 7 nucleotides match TRBD1. The ends lost 0 bases at V and 7 bases at J; junction bases unmatched: 6. Germline lookup yields CDR1 LGHNA and CDR2 YNFKEQ. The CDR3 contains 15 residues. The CDR3 nucleotides are TGTGCCAGCAGCCAAGATGGGACAGACGCCCAGCCCCAGCATTTT. Translation gives CASSQDGTDAQPQHF.

This clone was recorded many times. The chain joins TRBV10-3 to TRBJ2-7; no reliable D call. CDR3 size: 11 residues. Germline V CDR1 and CDR2: ENHRY, SYGVKD. The V and J ends lost 2 bases and 5 bases respectively, with 4 bases between them. Written as DNA, the CDR3 is TGTGCCATCAGTGAGGGGCACGAGCAGTACTTC. Its protein is CAISEGHEQYF.

This clone has more than one count but fewer than ten. This chain connects TRBV5-1 to TRBJ2-3; the D gene is possibly TRBD2 (5 bases). The CDR3 runs to 14 residues. Germline loops: CDR1 SGHRS, CDR2 YFSETQ. The V end lost 2 bases, the J end lost 2 bases, and 9 bases lay between the germline ends. As DNA, the CDR3 is TGCGCCAGCAGCTTTGGGAGTTTCACAGATACGCAGTATTTT. It encodes CASSFGSFTDTQYF.

This sequence joins TRBV6-1 and TRBJ1-2, with D uncertain. The V and J ends lost 6 bases and 0 bases respectively, with 11 bases between them. The CDR3 covers 14 residues. Germline assignment: CDR1 MNHNS and CDR2 SASEGT. The CDR3 region is CASSLTGTNYGYTF. Here the CDR3 DNA reads TGTGCCAGCAGCCTTACGGGAACTAACTATGGCTACACCTTC.

This clone was found a few times. This chain joins TRBV7-8 and TRBJ1-5; 8 bases align to TRBD1. From germline, CDR1 is SGHVS and CDR2 FQNEAQ. This CDR3 contains 18 residues. V dropped 6 bases and J dropped 6; count of bases not matched to a gene: 19. CDR3 sequence: CASSVSANRGARGQPQHF. DNA of the CDR3: TGTGCCAGCAGTGTTTCCGCCAACAGGGGGGCACGGGGTCAGCCCCAGCATTTT.

This clone appeared a few times. This chain connects TRBV5-1 to TRBJ2-7; no reliable D call. Trimming took off 0 bases at V and 9 bases at J, with 16 bases between the two ends. This CDR3 is 14 amino acids long. Germline CDR1 SGHRS, CDR2 YFSETQ. CDR3 coding DNA: TGCGCCAGCAGCTTGGGGAGCGACCATGCGGCGCAGTACTTC. Its protein product is CASSLGSDHAAQYF.

In its sample, this clone was seen many times. The gene calls are TRBV25-1 and TRBJ2-5; 7 nucleotides align to TRBD2. Germline loops: CDR1 MGHDK, CDR2 SYGVNS. The CDR3 sequence is 13 residues long. Trimming removed 1 base from V and 6 bases from J; junction bases left unmatched: 2. This chain's CDR3 is CASSEWEGKTQYF. The CDR3 DNA reads as TGTGCCAGCAGTGAATGGGAGGGTAAGACCCAGTACTTC.